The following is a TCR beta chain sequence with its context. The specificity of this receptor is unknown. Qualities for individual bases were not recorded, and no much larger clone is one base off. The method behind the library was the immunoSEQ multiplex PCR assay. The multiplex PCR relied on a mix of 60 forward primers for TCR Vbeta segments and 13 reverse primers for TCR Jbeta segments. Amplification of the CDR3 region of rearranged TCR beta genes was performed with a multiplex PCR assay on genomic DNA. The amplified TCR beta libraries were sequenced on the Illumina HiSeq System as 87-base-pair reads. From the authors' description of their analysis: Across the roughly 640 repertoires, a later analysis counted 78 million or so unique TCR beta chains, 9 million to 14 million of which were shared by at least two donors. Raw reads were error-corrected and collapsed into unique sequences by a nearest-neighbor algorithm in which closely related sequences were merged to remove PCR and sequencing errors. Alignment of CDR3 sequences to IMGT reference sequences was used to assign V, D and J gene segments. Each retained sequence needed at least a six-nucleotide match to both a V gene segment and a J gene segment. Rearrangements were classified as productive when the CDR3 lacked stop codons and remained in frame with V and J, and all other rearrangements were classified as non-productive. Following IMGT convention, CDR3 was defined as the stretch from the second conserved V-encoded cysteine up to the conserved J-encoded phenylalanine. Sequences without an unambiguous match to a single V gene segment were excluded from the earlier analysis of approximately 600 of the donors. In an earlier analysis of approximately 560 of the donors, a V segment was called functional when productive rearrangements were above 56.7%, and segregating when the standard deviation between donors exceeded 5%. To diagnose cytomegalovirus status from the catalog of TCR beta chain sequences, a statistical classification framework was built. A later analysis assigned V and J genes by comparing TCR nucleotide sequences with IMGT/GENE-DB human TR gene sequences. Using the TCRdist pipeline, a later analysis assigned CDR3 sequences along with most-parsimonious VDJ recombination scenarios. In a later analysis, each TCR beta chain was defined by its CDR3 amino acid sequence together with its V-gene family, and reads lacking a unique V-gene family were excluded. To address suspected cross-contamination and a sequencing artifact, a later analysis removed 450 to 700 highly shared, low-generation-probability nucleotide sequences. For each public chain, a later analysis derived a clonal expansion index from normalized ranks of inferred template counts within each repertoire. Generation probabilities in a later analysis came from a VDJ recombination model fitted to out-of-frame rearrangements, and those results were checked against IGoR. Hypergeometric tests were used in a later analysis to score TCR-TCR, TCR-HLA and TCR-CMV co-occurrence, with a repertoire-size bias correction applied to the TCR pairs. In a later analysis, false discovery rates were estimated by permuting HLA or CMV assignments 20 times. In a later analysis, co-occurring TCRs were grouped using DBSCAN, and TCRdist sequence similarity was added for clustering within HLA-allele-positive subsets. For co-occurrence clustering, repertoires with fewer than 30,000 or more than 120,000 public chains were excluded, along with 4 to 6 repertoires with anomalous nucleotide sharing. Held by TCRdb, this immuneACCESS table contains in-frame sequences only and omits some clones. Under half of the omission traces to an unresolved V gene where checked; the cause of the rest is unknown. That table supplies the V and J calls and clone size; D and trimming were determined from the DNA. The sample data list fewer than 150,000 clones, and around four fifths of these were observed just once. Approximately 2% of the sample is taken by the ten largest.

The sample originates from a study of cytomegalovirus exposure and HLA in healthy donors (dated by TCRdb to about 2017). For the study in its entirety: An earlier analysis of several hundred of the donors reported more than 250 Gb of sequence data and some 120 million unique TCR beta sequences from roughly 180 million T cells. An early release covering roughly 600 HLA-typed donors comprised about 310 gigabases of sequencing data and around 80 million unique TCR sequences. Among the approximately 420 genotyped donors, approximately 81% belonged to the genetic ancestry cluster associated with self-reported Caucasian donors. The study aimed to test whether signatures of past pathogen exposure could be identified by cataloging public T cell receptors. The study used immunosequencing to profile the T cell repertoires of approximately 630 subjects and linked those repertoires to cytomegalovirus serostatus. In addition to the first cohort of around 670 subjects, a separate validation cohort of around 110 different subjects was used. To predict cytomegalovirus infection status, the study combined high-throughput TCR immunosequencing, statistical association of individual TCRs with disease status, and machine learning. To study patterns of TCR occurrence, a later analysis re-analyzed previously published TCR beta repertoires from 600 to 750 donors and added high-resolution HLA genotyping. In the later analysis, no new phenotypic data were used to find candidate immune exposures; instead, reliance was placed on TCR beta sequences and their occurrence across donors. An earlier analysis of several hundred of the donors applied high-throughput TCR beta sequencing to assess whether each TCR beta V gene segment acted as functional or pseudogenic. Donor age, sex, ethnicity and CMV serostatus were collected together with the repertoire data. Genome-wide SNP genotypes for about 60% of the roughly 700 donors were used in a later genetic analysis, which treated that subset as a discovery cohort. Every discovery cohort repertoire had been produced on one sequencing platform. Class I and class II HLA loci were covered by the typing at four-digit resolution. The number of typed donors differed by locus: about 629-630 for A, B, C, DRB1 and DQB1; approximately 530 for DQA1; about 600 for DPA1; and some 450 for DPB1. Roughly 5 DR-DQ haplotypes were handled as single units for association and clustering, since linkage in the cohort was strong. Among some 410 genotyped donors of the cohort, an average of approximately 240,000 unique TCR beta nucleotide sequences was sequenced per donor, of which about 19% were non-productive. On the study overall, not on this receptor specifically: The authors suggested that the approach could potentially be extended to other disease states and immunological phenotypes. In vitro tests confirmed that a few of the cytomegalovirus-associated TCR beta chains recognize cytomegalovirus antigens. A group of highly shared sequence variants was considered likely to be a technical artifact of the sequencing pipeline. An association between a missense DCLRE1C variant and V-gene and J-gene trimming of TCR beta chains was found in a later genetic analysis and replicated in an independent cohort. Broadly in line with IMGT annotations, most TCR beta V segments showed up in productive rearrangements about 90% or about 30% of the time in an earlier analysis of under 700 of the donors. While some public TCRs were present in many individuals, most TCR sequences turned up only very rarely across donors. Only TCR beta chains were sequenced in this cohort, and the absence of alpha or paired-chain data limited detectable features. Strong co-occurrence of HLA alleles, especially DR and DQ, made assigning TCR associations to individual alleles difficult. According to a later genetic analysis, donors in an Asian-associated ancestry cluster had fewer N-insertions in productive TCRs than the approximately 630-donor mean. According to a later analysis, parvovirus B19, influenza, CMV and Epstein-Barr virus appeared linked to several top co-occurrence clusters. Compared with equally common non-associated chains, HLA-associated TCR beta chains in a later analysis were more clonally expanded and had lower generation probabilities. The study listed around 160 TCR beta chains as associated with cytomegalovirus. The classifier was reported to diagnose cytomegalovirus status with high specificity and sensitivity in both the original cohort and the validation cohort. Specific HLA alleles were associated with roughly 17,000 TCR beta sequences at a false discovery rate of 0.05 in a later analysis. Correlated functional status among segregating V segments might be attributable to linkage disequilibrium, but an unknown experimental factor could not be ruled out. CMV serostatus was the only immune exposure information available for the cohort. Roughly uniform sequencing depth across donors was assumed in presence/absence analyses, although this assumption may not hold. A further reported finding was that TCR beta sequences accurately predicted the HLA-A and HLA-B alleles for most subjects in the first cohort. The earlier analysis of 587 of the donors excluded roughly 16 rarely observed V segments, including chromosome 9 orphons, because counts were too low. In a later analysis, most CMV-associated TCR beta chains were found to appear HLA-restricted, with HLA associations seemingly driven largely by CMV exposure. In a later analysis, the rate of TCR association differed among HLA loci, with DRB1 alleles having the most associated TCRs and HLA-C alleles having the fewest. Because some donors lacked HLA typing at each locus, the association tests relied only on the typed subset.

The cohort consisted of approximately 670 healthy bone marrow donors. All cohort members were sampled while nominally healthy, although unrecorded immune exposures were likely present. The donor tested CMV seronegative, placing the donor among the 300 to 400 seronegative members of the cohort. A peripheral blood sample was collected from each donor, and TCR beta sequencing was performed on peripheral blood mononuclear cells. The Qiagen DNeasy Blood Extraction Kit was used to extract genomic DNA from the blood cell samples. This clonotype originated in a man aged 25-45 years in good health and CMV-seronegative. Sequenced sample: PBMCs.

CDR3 protein: CASSPGSQGGSPLHF. The nucleotide sequence is given as TGTGCCAGCTCACCGGGCAGCCAGGGGGGTTCACCCCTCCACTTT. The chain links TRBV18 with TRBJ1-6, with 7 central nucleotides matching TRBD1. For this chain, trimming is 3 bases at the V end and 9 bases at the J end, and the number of junction bases without a gene match is 8. CDR1 and CDR2, looked up from the germline V gene, are KGHSH and LQKENI. There are 15 amino acids in the CDR3, from cysteine to phenylalanine inclusive. Only the CDR3 part of the read is kept: 45 bases, read in frame from the first base.